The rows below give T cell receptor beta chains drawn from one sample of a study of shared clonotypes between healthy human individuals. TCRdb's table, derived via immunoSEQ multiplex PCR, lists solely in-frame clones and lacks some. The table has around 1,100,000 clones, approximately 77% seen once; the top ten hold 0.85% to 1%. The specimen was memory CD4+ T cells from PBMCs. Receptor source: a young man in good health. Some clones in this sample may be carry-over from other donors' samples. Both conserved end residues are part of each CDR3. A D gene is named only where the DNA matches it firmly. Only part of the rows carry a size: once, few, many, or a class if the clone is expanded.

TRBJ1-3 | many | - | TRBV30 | TGTGCCTGTGGACGGGAGTCTGGAAACACCATATATTTT | CACGRESGNTIYF
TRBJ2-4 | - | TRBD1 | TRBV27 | TGTGCCAGCCAATCCCGGGACAGGGGTTCGGAAGCCAAAAACATTCAGTACTTC | CASQSRDRGSEAKNIQYF
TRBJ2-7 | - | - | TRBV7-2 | TGTGCCAGCAGCTTACAGGGGTCCTCCTACGAGCAGTACTTC | CASSLQGSSYEQYF
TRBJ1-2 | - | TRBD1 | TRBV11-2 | TGTGCCAGCAGCTCGATCGACAGGGATTATGGCTACACCTTC | CASSSIDRDYGYTF
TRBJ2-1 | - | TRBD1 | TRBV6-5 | TGTGCCAGCAGTTCAACCGGGACAGGGGTCCCCAATGAGCAGTTCTTC | CASSSTGTGVPNEQFF
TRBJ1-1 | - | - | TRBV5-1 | TGCGCCAGCAGCTTCCGGGATTCGAACACTGAAGCTTTCTTT | CASSFRDSNTEAFF
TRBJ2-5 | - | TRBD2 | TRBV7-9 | TGTGCCAGCAGCATGCGGGGGAATAGAGAGACCCAGTACTTC | CASSMRGNRETQYF
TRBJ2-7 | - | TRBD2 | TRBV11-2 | TGTGCCAGCAGCCCGGGGAGGGTCCAAGAGCAGTACTTC | CASSPGRVQEQYF
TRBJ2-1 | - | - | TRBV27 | TGTGCCAGCAGTTTAGAGGGCAATGAGCAGTTCTTC | CASSLEGNEQFF
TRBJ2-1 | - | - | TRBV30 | TGTGCCTGGAGTGTACGGTGGCTAGAGCAGTTCTTC | CAWSVRWLEQFF
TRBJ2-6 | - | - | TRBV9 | TGTGCCAGCAGCGCCCCAGGGTCGGGTGGGGCCAACGTCCTGACTTTC | CASSAPGSGGANVLTF
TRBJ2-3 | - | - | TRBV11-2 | TGTGCCAGCACCTCGGGCGGTTTCCGAGGAGGAGATACGCAGTATTTT | CASTSGGFRGGDTQYF
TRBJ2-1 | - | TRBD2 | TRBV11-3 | TGTGCCAGCAGCCCCGGGGTTGGCGGGGGCAATGAGCAGTTCTTC | CASSPGVGGGNEQFF
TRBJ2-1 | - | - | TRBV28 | TGTGCCAGCAGGCCCGAACTTTTCGGCTCCTACAATGAGCAGTTCTTC | CASRPELFGSYNEQFF
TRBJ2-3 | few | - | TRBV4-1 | TGCGCCAGCAGCCTAGCAGGGCGGGTGGATACGCAGTATTTT | CASSLAGRVDTQYF